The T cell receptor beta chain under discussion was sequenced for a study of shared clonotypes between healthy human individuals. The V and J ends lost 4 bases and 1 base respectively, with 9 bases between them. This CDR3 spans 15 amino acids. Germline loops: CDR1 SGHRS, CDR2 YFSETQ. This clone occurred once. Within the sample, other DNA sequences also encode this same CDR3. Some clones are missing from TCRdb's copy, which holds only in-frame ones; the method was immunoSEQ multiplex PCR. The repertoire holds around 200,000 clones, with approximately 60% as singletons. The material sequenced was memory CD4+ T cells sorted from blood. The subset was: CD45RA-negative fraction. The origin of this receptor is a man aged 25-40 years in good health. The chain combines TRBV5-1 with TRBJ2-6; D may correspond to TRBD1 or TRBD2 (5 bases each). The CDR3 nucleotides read TGCGCCAGCAGCCAGAGGGGTTCTGGGGCCAACGTCCTGACTTTC. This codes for CASSQRGSGANVLTF. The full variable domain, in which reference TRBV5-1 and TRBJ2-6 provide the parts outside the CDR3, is KAGVTQTPRYLIKTRGQQVTLSCSPISGHRSVSWYQQTPGQGLQFLFEYFSETQRNKGNFPGRFSGRQFSNSRSEMNVSTLELGDSALYLCASSQRGSGANVLTFGAGSRLTVL.